Sequencing of this TCR beta chain was carried out in a study of T cells in Graves' hyperthyroidism and ophthalmopathy. TCR beta CDR3 region amplification was performed from RNA transcripts. The TCR CDR3 first-round RT-PCR relied on the HTBI primer set. TCRdb re-called the multiplex PCR reads with MiXCR, one entry per CDR3 protein. The sample includes approximately 400,000 distinct CDR3 sequences, 15% of them seen just once. The CDR3 sequence is 15 residues long. CDR1 DFQATT and CDR2 SNEGSKA come from the germline V gene (reference sequence). V dropped 0 bases and J dropped 8; count of bases not matched to a gene: 7. Disease duration under 2 months; hyperthyroidism patients were aged 18 to 65.

The chain uses TRBV20-1 and TRBJ2-3, with 11 positions matching TRBD2. The TCR originated in a woman aged 25 to 39 with Graves' hyperthyroidism. Input material: blood. The CDR3 DNA is TGCAGTGCTAGAGATCGACTAGCGGGGCAATTTACGCAGTATTTT. Translation gives CSARDRLAGQFTQYF.